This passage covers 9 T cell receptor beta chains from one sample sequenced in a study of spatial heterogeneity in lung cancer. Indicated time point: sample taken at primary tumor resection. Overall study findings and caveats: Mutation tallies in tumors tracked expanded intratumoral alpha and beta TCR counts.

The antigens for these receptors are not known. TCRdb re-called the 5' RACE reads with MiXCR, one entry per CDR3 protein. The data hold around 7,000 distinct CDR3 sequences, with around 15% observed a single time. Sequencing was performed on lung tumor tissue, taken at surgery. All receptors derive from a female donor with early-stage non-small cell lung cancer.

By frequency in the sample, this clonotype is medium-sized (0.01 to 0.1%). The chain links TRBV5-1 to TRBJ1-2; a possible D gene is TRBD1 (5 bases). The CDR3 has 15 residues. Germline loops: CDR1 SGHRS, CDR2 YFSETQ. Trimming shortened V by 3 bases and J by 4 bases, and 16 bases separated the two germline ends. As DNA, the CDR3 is TGCGCCAGCAGCTCCCGGACTGGAAGGGGCTATGGCTACACCTTC. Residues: CASSSRTGRGYGYTF. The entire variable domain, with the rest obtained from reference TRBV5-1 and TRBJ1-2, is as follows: KAGVTQTPRYLIKTRGQQVTLSCSPISGHRSVSWYQQTPGQGLQFLFEYFSETQRNKGNFPGRFSGRQFSNSRSEMNVSTLELGDSALYLCASSSRTGRGYGYTFGSGTRLTVV.

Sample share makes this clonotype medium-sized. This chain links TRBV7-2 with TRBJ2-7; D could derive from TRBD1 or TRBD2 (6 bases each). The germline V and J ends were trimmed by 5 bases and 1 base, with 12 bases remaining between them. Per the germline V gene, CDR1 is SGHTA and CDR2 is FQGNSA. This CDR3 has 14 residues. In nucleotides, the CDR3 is TGTGCCAGCAGCCCGGGGGCAGGGTCCTACGAGCAGTACTTC. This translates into CASSPGAGSYEQYF. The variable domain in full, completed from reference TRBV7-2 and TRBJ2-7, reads GAGVSQSPSNKVTEKGKDVELRCDPISGHTALYWYRQSLGQGLEFLIYFQGNSAPDKSGLPSDRFSAERTGGSVSTLTIQRTQQEDSAVYLCASSPGAGSYEQYFGPGTRLTVT.

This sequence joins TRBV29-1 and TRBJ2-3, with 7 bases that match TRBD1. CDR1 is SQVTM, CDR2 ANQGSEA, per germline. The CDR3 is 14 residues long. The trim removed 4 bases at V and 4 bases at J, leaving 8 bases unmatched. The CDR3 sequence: CSVATGVGADTQYF. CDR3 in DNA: TGCAGCGTTGCCACAGGGGTGGGCGCAGATACGCAGTATTTT.

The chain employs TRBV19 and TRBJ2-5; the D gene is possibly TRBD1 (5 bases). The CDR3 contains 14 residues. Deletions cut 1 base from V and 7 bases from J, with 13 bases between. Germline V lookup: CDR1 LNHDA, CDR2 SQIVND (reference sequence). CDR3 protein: CASSIAPGLGTQYF. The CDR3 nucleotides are TGTGCCAGTAGTATAGCCCCAGGGCTAGGGACCCAGTACTTC.

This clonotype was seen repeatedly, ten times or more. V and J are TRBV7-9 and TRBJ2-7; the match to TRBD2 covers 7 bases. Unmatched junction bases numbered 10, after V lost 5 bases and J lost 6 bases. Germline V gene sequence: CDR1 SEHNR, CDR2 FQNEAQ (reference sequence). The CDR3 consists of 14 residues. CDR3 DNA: TGTGCCAGCAGCCACGCGGGGAGGGATCCCGAGCAGTACTTC. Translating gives CASSHAGRDPEQYF.

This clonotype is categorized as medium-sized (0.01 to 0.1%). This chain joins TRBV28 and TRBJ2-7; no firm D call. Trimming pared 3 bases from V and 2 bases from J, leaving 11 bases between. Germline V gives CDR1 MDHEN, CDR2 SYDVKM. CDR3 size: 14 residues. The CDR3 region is CASSFGHFPYEQYF. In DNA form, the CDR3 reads TGTGCCAGCAGTTTTGGCCACTTCCCCTACGAGCAGTACTTC.

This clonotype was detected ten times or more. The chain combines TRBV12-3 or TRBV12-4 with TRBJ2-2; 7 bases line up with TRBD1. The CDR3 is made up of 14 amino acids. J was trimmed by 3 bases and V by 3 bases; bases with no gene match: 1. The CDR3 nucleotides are TGTGCCAGCAGTTTCAGGGGGTACACCGGGGAGCTGTTTTTT. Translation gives CASSFRGYTGELFF.

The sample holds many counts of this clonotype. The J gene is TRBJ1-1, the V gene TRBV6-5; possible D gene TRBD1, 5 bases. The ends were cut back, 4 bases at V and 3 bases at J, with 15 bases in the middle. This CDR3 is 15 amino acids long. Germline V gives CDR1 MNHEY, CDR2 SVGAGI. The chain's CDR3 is CASSLGTRAYTEAFF. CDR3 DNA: TGTGCCAGCAGTTTGGGGACGAGAGCGTACACTGAAGCTTTCTTT.

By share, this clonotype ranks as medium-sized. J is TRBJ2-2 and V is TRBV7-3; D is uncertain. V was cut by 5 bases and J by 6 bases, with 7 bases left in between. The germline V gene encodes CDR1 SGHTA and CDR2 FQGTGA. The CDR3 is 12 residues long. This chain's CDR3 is CASSRDAGELFF. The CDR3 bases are TGTGCCAGCAGCCGAGATGCCGGGGAGCTGTTTTTT.